A single sample is the source of the 29 T cell receptor beta chains below, sequenced in a study of T cell responses to AZD1222 COVID-19 vaccine. Libraries were prepared by immunoSEQ multiplex PCR; TCRdb keeps only in-frame clonotypes and omits some of them. The table lists around 100,000 clones, 70% to 90% of them singletons. This specimen consisted of peripheral blood, obtained 28 days after the second AZD1222 dose. These receptor sequences come from an adult who received the AZD1222 COVID-19 vaccine.

The chain combines TRBV6-4 with TRBJ2-3; no definite D call. The length of the CDR3 is 14 residues. Trimming took 2 bases from V and 2 from J, leaving 8 bases between them. The germline gives CDR1 MRHNA, CDR2 SNTAGT. The CDR3 nucleotides are TGTGCCAGCAGTGACAGGATTGACACAGATACGCAGTATTTT. The encoded protein is CASSDRIDTDTQYF.

The V and J genes are TRBV5-1 and TRBJ1-1, with a possible D match to TRBD1 (6 bases). Deletions cut 4 bases from V and 4 bases from J, with 14 bases between. From germline, CDR1 is SGHRS and CDR2 YFSETQ. This CDR3 is built from 14 residues. Written as DNA, the CDR3 is TGCGCCAGCAGCGTACCACAGGGAGGCACTGAAGCTTTCTTT. Its translation: CASSVPQGGTEAFF.

The sample holds one count of this clone. The chain combines TRBV27 with TRBJ2-3; D could derive from TRBD1 or TRBD2 (5 bases each). This CDR3 contains 16 residues. Germline loops: CDR1 MNHEY, CDR2 SMNVEV (reference sequence). Trimming left V 1 base short and J 0 bases short, with 11 bases between. As DNA, the CDR3 is TGTGCCAGCAGTTTATACGGGGCTTCTAGCACAGATACGCAGTATTTT. This translates into CASSLYGASSTDTQYF.

V is TRBV28 and J is TRBJ1-5; 7 bases are shared with TRBD1. Germline CDR1 is MDHEN and CDR2 is SYDVKM. V lost 2 bases, J lost 2 bases, and 15 bases stayed unmatched. The CDR3 consists of 19 residues. The CDR3: CASSLNRDSPVWRNQPQHF. In DNA form, the CDR3 reads TGTGCCAGCAGTTTAAATAGGGACAGCCCAGTGTGGCGCAATCAGCCCCAGCATTTT.

The chain couples TRBV10-3 to TRBJ2-1; 8 bases align to TRBD1. The CDR3 consists of 15 residues. The germline V gene has CDR1 ENHRY and CDR2 SYGVKD. V trimming: 5 bases; J trimming: 5 bases; junction bases outside the gene matches: 8. CDR3 coding DNA: TGTGCCATCAGTCCCCGACAGGGGCGCGACAATGAGCAGTTCTTC. Translating gives CAISPRQGRDNEQFF.

The chain recombines TRBV28 with TRBJ1-5; no definite D call. CDR1 and CDR2 from the germline V gene are MDHEN and SYDVKM. The CDR3 has 14 residues. V lost 1 base and J lost 1, with 5 bases in between. CDR3 nucleotide sequence: TGTGCCAGCAGTTTATCTAGGAGCAATCAGCCCCAGCATTTT. Amino acids: CASSLSRSNQPQHF.

The V gene is TRBV2, the J gene TRBJ2-1, with D unresolved. Germline V lookup: CDR1 SNHLY, CDR2 FYNNEI. The V and J ends lost 5 bases and 0 bases respectively, with 11 bases between them. CDR3 length equals 15 residues. The CDR3 is CASSIGRSSYNEQFF. CDR3 nucleotides: TGTGCCAGCAGTATAGGACGGAGCTCCTACAATGAGCAGTTCTTC.

The CDR3 DNA reads as TGTGCCAGCAGTAAGGGACAGTTCTCCTACAATGAGCAGTTCTTC. It encodes CASSKGQFSYNEQFF. This sequence joins TRBV27 and TRBJ2-1; TRBD1 aligns across 7 bases. Germline V gene sequence: CDR1 MNHEY, CDR2 SMNVEV (reference sequence). The CDR3 spans 15 residues. With 5 bases clipped from V and 0 bases from J, the junction kept 4 bases outside the gene matches.

The V call is TRBV27, the J call TRBJ1-1; D uncertain. V was cut by 5 bases and J by 3 bases, with 10 bases left in between. CDR3 size: 13 residues. From germline, CDR1 is MNHEY and CDR2 SMNVEV (reference sequence). The CDR3 coding sequence is TGTGCCAGCAGTCCGACACCCCACACTGAAGCTTTCTTT. This gives the protein CASSPTPHTEAFF.

A few counts support this clone. This chain joins TRBV3-1 (or the pseudogene TRBV3-2) and TRBJ1-3, with D hard to call. V was shortened by 1 base and J by 0 bases, with 10 bases between the two germline ends. Germline CDR1 is LGHDT and CDR2 is YNNKEL (reference sequence). This CDR3 is 16 amino acids long. The CDR3 protein is CASSQVQAFSGNTIYF. The CDR3 DNA is TGTGCCAGCAGCCAAGTTCAGGCCTTCTCTGGAAACACCATATATTTT.

The chain has TRBV5-1 and TRBJ2-2, with TRBD1 as a possible D gene (6 bases). V was clipped by 5 bases and J by 2 bases, with 7 bases between them. Per the germline V gene, CDR1 is SGHRS and CDR2 is YFSETQ. The CDR3 has 13 amino acids. CDR3 nucleotide sequence: TGCGCCAGCAGGGACAGTAACACCGGGGAGCTGTTTTTT. This encodes CASRDSNTGELFF.

In its sample, this clone was seen once. This chain joins TRBV30 and TRBJ2-1; 11 bases agree with TRBD2. Germline V gene data show CDR1 as GTSNPN and CDR2 as SVGIG (reference sequence). This CDR3 has 15 amino acids. V shed 4 bases, J shed 5 bases, and the junction held 7 bases outside the gene matches. The CDR3, as DNA: TGTGCCTGGAACTCCGGGACTAGCGGCCACAATGAGCAGTTCTTC. Amino acids: CAWNSGTSGHNEQFF. Full variable domain (missing parts from reference TRBV30 and TRBJ2-1): SQTIHQWPATLVQPVGSPLSLECTVEGTSNPNLYWYRQAAGRGLQLLFYSVGIGQISSEVPQNLSASRPQDRQFILSSKKLLLSDSGFYLCAWNSGTSGHNEQFFGPGTRLTVL.

This clone appeared a few times. The chain recombines TRBV28 with TRBJ1-5, with 11 bases fitting TRBD1. The length of the CDR3 is 16 residues. After removal of 5 bases from V and 6 bases from J, the junction contained 9 bases not matched to a gene. Per the germline V gene, CDR1 is MDHEN and CDR2 is SYDVKM. CDR3 loop: CASSTTGQGDIQPQHF. The DNA for the CDR3 is TGTGCCAGCAGTACAACGGGACAGGGGGATATTCAGCCCCAGCATTTT.

This chain connects TRBV19 to TRBJ2-7; TRBD1 agrees at 9 bases. The CDR3 has 20 residues. Germline V CDR1 and CDR2: LNHDA, SQIVND (reference sequence). The V gene end was trimmed by 1 base and the J gene end by 6 bases; junction bases not matched to a gene: 22. CDR3 sequence reads: CASSIVTPQGAGVVCREQYF. The DNA for the CDR3 is TGTGCCAGTAGTATAGTTACGCCACAGGGGGCCGGAGTGGTATGCCGCGAGCAGTACTTC.

The genes are TRBV21-1 and TRBJ1-2; the D call TRBD1 from the table was never checked on the DNA. TRBV21-1 is flagged as a pseudogene. The length of the CDR3 is 17 residues. DNA of the CDR3: TGTGCCAGCAGCAAAGACAGGGGGAGACCTTTTAACTATGGCTACACCTTC. It is translated as CASSKDRGRPFNYGYTF.

This clone was seen a few times. The chain has TRBV5-1 and TRBJ1-5; D perhaps matches TRBD1 (6 bases). Trimming stripped 0 bases from V and 1 base from J, with 8 bases between. The CDR3 has 15 amino acids. CDR1 and CDR2 (germline): SGHRS, YFSETQ. The DNA for the CDR3 is TGCGCCAGCAGCTTGGGGGACACGAGCAATCAGCCCCAGCATTTT. Translated: CASSLGDTSNQPQHF.

The chain links TRBV5-1 to TRBJ1-1; no clear D gene. The CDR3 covers 13 residues. V lost 4 bases, J lost 5 bases, and 12 bases lay in between. CDR1 is SGHRS, CDR2 YFSETQ, per germline. The CDR3 sequence: CASSLDSGTEAFF. The CDR3 DNA follows: TGCGCCAGCAGCCTAGACTCTGGGACTGAAGCTTTCTTT.

This chain uses TRBV28 with TRBJ1-1; D unclear. This CDR3 is 14 amino acids long. V lost 3 bases, J lost 3 bases, and 11 bases lay in between. Germline V gives CDR1 MDHEN, CDR2 SYDVKM. The CDR3 loop reads CASSFYRRDTEAFF. CDR3 DNA: TGTGCCAGCAGTTTCTACCGAAGGGACACTGAAGCTTTCTTT.

The V call is TRBV14, the J call TRBJ2-3; a weak D match, TRBD2 (6 bases). This CDR3 comprises 15 residues. Germline V CDR1 and CDR2: SGHDN, FVKESK. V lost 0 bases to trimming and J lost 1 base, with 8 bases between them. The CDR3 protein is CASSQEWEGTDTQYF. CDR3 DNA sequence: TGTGCCAGCAGCCAAGAGTGGGAGGGCACAGATACGCAGTATTTT.

The chain combines TRBV19 with TRBJ1-6; D gene uncertain. Trimming shortened V by 11 bases and J by 5 bases, and 16 bases separated the two germline ends. Germline V lookup: CDR1 LNHDA, CDR2 SQIVND (reference sequence). The CDR3 sequence is 14 residues long. As DNA, the CDR3 is TGTGCCGTCGAATCGGGCACCGATAATTCACCCCTCCACTTT. It translates to CAVESGTDNSPLHF.

This chain connects TRBV28 to TRBJ2-1, with 11 nucleotides matching TRBD2. The CDR3 covers 16 residues. The V segment lost 5 bases and the J segment 5 bases; nucleotides outside the gene matches: 8. CDR1 is MDHEN and CDR2 is SYDVKM in the germline V gene. The CDR3: CASSRPGLAANNEQFF. For the CDR3, the DNA is TGTGCCAGCAGTCGACCGGGACTAGCGGCGAACAATGAGCAGTTCTTC.

The rearrangement links TRBV5-1 to TRBJ2-7; D may match TRBD1 or TRBD2 (6 bases each). V lost 4 bases to trimming and J lost 2 bases, with 13 bases between them. The V gene's germline CDR1 is SGHRS and CDR2 YFSETQ. The CDR3 sequence is 14 residues long. The CDR3 loop is CASSPGASTYEQYF. In DNA form, the CDR3 reads TGCGCCAGCAGCCCGGGGGCTTCGACCTACGAGCAGTACTTC. Full variable domain (outside the CDR3, taken from reference TRBV5-1 and TRBJ2-7): KAGVTQTPRYLIKTRGQQVTLSCSPISGHRSVSWYQQTPGQGLQFLFEYFSETQRNKGNFPGRFSGRQFSNSRSEMNVSTLELGDSALYLCASSPGASTYEQYFGPGTRLTVT.

This clone was picked up a small number of times. J is TRBJ2-5 and V is TRBV7-2; TRBD2 matches 7 bases. Germline assignment: CDR1 SGHTA and CDR2 FQGNSA. The CDR3 runs 14 residues. Unmatched junction bases numbered 3, after V lost 1 base and J lost 4 bases. The CDR3 bases are TGTGCCAGCAGCTTAGTGGGAGGGACAGAGACCCAGTACTTC. Its protein product is CASSLVGGTETQYF.

The chain joins TRBV7-9 to TRBJ1-1; TRBD1 might be the D (5 bases). Between the trimmed V and J ends, which lost 5 bases and 5 bases, there was a span of 15 bases. CDR1 and CDR2 (germline): SEHNR, FQNEAQ (reference sequence). CDR3 length equals 14 residues. The chain's CDR3 is CASSPGRGETEAFF. In DNA form, the CDR3 reads TGTGCCAGCAGCCCGGGGCGAGGGGAAACTGAAGCTTTCTTT.

The genes are TRBV9 and TRBJ2-3; TRBD2 aligns across 8 bases. The V segment lost 0 bases and the J segment 2 bases; nucleotides outside the gene matches: 5. From germline, CDR1 is SGDLS and CDR2 YYNGEE. CDR3 length: 16 residues. The CDR3 here is CASSVASSGYTDTQYF. CDR3 DNA sequence: TGTGCCAGCAGCGTAGCTTCTAGCGGGTACACAGATACGCAGTATTTT.

The chain recombines TRBV2 with TRBJ2-7, with 10 bases that match TRBD1. The V and J ends lost 7 bases and 3 bases, in that order; junction bases with no gene match: 6. The CDR3 has 14 amino acids. CDR1 is SNHLY, CDR2 FYNNEI, per germline. CDR3 bases: TGTGCCAGCACCAAGGACAGGGGGTTCTACGAGCAGTACTTC. This sequence encodes CASTKDRGFYEQYF.

This clone was observed a handful of times. V gene TRBV15 combines with J gene TRBJ2-1; 11 bases match TRBD1. CDR1 is LNHNV and CDR2 is YYDKDF in the germline V gene (reference sequence). J was trimmed by 1 base and V by 3 bases; bases with no gene match: 5. The CDR3 extends over 17 amino acids. The CDR3 DNA reads as TGTGCCACCAGCAGGAGGGGGACAGGGGGATCCTACAATGAGCAGTTCTTC. It is translated as CATSRRGTGGSYNEQFF.

DNA of the CDR3: TGTGCCTGGAGTGGACAGGTTAATCAGCCCCAGCATTTT. As protein: CAWSGQVNQPQHF. The J gene is TRBJ1-5, the V gene TRBV30, with D perhaps TRBD1 (6 bases). The CDR3 has 13 residues. V was clipped by 1 base and J by 4 bases, with 8 bases between them. From germline, CDR1 is GTSNPN and CDR2 SVGIG (reference sequence).

The CDR3 DNA is TGTGCCAGCAGTTACTCGAGGTCTAGCAAATCAGATACGCAGTATTTT. This gives the protein CASSYSRSSKSDTQYF. This chain connects TRBV6-5 to TRBJ2-3; a possible D gene is TRBD2 (5 bases). The germline CDR1 and CDR2 sequences are MNHEY and SVGAGI. The CDR3 covers 16 residues. Trimming removed 0 bases from V and 4 bases from J, with 14 bases in between.